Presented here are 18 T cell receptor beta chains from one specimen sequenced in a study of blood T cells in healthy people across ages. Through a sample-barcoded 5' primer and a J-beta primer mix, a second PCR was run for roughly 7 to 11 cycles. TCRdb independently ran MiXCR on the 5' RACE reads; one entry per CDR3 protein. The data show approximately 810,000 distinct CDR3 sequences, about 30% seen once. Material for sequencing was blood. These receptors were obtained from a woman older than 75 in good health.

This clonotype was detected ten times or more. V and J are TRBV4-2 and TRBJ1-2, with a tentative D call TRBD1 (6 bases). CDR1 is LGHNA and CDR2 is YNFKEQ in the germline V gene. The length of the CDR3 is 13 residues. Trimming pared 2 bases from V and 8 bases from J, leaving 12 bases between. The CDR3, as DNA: TGTGCCAGCAGCCAACAACAGGGTGGCGGCTACACCTTC. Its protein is CASSQQQGGGYTF.

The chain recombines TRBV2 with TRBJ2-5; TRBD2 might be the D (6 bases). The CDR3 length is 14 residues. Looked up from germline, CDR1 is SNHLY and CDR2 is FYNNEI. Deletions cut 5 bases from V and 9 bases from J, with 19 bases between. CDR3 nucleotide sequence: TGTGCCAGCAGTCCCCGGGCCAGCGGCGGGGCCCAGTACTTC. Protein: CASSPRASGGAQYF.

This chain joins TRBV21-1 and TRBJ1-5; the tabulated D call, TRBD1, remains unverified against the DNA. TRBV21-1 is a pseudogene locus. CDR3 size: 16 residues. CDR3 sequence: CASSKGNRGLGQPQHF. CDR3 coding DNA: TGTGCCAGCAGCAAAGGTAACAGGGGGCTAGGTCAGCCCCAGCATTTT.

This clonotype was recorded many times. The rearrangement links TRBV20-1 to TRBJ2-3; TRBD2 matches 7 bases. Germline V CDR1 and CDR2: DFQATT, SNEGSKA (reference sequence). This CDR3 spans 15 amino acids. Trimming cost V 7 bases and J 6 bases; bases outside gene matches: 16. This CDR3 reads CSGQIGTTTADTQYF. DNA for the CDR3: TGCAGTGGCCAGATAGGGACTACTACGGCGGATACGCAGTATTTT.

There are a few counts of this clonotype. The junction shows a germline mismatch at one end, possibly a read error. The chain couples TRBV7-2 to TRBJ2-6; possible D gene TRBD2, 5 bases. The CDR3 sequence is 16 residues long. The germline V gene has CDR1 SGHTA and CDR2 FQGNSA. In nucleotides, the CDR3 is TGTGTCAGCAGCTTAGTGGGGAGCTCTGGGGCCAACGTCCTGACTTTC. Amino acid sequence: CVSSLVGSSGANVLTF.

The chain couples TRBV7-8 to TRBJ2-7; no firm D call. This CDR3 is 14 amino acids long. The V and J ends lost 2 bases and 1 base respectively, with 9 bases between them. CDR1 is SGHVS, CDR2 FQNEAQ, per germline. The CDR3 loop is CASSLSGKSYEQYF. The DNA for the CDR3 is TGTGCCAGCAGCTTATCGGGCAAGTCCTACGAGCAGTACTTC.

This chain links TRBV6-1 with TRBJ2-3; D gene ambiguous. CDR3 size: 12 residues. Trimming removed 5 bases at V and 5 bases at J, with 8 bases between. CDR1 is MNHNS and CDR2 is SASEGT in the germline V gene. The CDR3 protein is CASSSMGDTQYF. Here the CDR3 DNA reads TGTGCCAGCAGTTCGATGGGAGATACGCAGTATTTT.

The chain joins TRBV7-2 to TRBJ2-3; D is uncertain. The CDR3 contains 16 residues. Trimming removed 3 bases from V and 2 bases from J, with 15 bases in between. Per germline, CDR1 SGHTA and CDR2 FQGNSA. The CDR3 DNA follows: TGTGCCAGCAGCTTTTATAGCCACTTTTCCACAGATACGCAGTATTTT. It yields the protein CASSFYSHFSTDTQYF.

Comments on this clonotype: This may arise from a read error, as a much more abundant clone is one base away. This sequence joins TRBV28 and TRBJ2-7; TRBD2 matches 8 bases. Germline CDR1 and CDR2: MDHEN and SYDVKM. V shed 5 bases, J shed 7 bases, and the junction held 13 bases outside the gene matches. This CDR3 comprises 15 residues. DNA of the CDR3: TGTGCCAGCAGTAGCGCGGGGGGCCCCCACAATGAGCAGTACTTC. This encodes CASSSAGGPHNEQYF.

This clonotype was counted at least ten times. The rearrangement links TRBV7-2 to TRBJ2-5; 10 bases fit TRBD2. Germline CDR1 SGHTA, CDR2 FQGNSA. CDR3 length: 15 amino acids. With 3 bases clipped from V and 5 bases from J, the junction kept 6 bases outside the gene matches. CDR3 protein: CASSFSSGGGETQYF. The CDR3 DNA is TGTGCCAGCAGCTTTTCTAGCGGGGGCGGGGAGACCCAGTACTTC.

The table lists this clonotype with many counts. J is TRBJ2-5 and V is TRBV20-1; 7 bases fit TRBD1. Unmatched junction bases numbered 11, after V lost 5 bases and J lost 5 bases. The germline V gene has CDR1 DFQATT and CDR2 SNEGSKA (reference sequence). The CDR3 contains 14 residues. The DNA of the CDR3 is TGCAGTGCTGGCCGGGACAGTCGCCCGGAGACCCAGTACTTC. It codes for CSAGRDSRPETQYF.

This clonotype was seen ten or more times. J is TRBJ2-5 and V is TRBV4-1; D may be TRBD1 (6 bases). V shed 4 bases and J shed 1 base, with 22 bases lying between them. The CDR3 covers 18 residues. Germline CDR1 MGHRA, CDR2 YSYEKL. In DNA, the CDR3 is TGCGCCAGCAGCCTCGGGGCCGGGACAAGTGAGCCCCAAGAGACCCAGTACTTC. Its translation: CASSLGAGTSEPQETQYF.

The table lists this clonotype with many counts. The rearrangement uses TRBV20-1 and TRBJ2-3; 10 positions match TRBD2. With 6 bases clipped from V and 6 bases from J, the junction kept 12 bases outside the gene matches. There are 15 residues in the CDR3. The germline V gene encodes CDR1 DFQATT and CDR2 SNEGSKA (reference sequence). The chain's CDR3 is CSAALPSGGLDTQYF. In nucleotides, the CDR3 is TGCAGTGCCGCTCTACCTAGCGGGGGACTCGATACGCAGTATTTT.

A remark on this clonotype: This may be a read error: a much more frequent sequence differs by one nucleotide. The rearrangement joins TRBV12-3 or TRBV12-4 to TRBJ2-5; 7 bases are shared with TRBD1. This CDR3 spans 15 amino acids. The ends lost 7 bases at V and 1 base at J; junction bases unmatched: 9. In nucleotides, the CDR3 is TGTGCCAGCAATTTCCGGGACAGTGCCCAAGAGACCCAGTACTTC. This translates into CASNFRDSAQETQYF.

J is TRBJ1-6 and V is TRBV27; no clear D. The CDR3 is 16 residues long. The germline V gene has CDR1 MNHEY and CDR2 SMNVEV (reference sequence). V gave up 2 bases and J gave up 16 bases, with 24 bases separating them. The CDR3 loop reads CASSLNAAPGLLALHF. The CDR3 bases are TGTGCCAGCAGTTTAAATGCGGCACCCGGTTTGTTGGCTCTCCACTTT.

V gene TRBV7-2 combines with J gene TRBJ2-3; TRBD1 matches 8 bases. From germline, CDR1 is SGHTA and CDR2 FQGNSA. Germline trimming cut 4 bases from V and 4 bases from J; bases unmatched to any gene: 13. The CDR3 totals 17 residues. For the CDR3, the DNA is TGTGCCAGCAGCTGGGGGACACGACAGGGGTCGGCAGATACGCAGTATTTT. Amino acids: CASSWGTRQGSADTQYF.

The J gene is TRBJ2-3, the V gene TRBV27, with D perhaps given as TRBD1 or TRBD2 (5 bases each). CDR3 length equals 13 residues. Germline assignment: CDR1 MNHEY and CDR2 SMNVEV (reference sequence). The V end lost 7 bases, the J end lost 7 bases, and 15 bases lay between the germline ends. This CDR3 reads CASTLRGTHTQYF. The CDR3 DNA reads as TGTGCCAGCACCCTACGAGGGACCCATACGCAGTATTTT.

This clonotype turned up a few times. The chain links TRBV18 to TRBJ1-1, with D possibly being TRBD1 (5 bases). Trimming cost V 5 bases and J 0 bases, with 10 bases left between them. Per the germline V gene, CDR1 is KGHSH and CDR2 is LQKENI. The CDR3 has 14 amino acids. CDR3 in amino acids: CASSIDRLNTEAFF. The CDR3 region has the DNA TGTGCCAGCTCAATCGACAGATTGAACACTGAAGCTTTCTTT.